This T cell receptor beta chain was profiled in a study of cytomegalovirus exposure and HLA in healthy donors. The PCR employed 60 Vbeta primers together with 13 Jbeta primers. Method: immunoSEQ multiplex PCR; TCRdb's copy keeps in-frame clones and lacks some. The profile covers around 150,000 clones, with around 63% appearing a single time and roughly 4% taken by the ten largest. V lost 3 bases and J lost 5, with 13 bases in between. The CDR3 consists of 14 residues. Germline CDR1 and CDR2: MNHNS and SASEGT. This clone showed up just once. This receptor was obtained from a woman under 30 in good health and CMV-seropositive. Sequences were obtained from PBMCs. The rearrangement uses TRBV6-1 and TRBJ2-5, with D possibly TRBD2 on 6 matching bases. CDR3 in amino acids: CASSDLVGRETQYF. As DNA, the CDR3 is TGTGCCAGCAGTGATCTGGTGGGGAGGGAGACCCAGTACTTC.